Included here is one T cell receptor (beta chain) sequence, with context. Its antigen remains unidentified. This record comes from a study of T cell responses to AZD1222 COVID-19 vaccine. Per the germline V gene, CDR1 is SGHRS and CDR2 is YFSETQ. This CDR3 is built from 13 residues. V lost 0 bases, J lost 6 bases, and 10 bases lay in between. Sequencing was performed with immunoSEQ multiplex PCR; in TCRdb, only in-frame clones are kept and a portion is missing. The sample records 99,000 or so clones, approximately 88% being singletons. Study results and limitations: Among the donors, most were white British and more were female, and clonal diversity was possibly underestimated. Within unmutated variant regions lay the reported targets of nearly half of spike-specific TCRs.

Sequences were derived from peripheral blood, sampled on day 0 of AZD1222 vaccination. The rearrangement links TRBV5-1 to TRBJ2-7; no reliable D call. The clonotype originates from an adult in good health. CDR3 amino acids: CASSLAERSEQYF. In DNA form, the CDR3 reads TGCGCCAGCAGCTTGGCCGAGAGGAGCGAGCAGTACTTC.